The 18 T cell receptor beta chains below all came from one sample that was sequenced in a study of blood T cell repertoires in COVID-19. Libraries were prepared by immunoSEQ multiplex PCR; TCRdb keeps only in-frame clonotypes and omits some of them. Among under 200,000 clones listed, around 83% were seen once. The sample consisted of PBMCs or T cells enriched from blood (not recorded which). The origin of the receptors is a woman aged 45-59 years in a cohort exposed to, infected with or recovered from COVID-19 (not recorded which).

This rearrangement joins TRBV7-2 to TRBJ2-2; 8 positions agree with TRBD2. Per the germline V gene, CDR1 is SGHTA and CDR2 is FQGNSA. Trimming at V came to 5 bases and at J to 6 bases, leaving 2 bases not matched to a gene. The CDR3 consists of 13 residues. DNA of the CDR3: TGTGCCAGCAGCCCCGGGAGGGCCGGGGAGCTGTTTTTT. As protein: CASSPGRAGELFF.

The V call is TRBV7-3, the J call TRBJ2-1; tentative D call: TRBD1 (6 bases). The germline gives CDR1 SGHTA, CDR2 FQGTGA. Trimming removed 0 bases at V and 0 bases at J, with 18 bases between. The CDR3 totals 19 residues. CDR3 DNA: TGTGCCAGCAGCTTAACGTCAAGGGGGTGGAAGAGCTCCTACAATGAGCAGTTCTTC. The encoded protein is CASSLTSRGWKSSYNEQFF.

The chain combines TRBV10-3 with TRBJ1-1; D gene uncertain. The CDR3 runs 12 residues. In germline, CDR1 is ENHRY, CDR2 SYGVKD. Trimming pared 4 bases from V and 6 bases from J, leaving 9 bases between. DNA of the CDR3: TGTGCCATCAGTGCCGGGGATCCTGAAGCTTTCTTT. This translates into CAISAGDPEAFF.

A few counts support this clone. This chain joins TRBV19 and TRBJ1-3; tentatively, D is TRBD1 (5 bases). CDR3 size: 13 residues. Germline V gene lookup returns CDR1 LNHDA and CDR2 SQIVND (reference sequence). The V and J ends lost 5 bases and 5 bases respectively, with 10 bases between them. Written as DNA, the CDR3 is TGTGCCAGTAGTCAAAGGACAAGAAACACCATATATTTT. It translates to CASSQRTRNTIYF.

The CDR3 region has the DNA TGCGCCAGCGGTGGGGGGACTCTAAACACCGGGGAGCTGTTTTTT. Its translation: CASGGGTLNTGELFF. The chain joins TRBV5-1 to TRBJ2-2; tentative D call: TRBD2 (6 bases). The V gene lost 7 bases and the J gene lost 2 bases, with 15 bases spanning the gap. This CDR3 has 15 residues. Germline CDR1 reads SGHRS; CDR2 reads YFSETQ.

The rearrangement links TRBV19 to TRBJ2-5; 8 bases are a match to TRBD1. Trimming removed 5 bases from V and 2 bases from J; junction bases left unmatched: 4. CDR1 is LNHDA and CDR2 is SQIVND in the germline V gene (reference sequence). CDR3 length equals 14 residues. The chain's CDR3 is CASSSQGVQETQYF. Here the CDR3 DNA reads TGTGCCAGTAGTTCACAGGGGGTACAAGAGACCCAGTACTTC.

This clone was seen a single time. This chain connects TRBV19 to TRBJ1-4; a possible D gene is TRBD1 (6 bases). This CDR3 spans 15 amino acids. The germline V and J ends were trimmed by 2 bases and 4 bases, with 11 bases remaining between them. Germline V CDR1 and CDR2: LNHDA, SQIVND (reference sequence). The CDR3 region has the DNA TGTGCCAGTAGTATAATGGCAGGGGTTAATGAAAAACTGTTTTTT. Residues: CASSIMAGVNEKLFF.

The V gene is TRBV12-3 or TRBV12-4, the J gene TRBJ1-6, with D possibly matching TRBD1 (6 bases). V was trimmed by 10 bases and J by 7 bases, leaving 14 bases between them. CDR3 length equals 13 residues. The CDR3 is CATMDRENSPLHF. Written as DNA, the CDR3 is TGTGCCACCATGGACAGAGAAAATTCACCCCTCCACTTT.

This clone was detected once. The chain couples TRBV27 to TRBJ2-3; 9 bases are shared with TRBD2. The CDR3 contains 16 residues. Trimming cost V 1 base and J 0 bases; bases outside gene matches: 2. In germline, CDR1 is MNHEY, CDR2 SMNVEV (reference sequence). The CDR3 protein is CASSLYSGGSTDTQYF. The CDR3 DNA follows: TGTGCCAGCAGTTTATATAGCGGGGGAAGCACAGATACGCAGTATTTT.

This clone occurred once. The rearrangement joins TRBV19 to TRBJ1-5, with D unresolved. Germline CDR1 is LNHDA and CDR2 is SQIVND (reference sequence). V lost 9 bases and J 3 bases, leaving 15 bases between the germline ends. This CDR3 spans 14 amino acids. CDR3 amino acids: CASAPRRDNQPQHF. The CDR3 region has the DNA TGTGCCAGCGCCCCTCGGCGGGACAATCAGCCCCAGCATTTT.

The CDR3 DNA is TGTGCCAGCTCACCAGACAGGGATGAAAAACTGTTTTTT. This gives the protein CASSPDRDEKLFF. The chain links TRBV18 to TRBJ1-4; the match to TRBD1 covers 7 bases. Germline CDR1 reads KGHSH; CDR2 reads LQKENI. J was trimmed by 6 bases and V by 2 bases; bases with no gene match: 0. This CDR3 is 13 amino acids long.

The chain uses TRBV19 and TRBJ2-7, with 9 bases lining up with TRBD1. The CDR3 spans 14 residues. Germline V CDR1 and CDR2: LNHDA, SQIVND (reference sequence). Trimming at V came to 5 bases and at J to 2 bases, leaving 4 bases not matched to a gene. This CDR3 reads CASSATGGAYEQYF. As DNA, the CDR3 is TGTGCCAGTAGTGCGACAGGGGGGGCCTACGAGCAGTACTTC.

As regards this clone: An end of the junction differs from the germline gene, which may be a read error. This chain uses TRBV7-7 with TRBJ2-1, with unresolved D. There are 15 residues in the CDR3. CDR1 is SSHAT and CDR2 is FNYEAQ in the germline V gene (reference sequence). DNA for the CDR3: TGTGCTAGCAGCTTTAGTTTGGGTAGCATCGATGAGCAGTTCTTC. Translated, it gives CASSFSLGSIDEQFF.

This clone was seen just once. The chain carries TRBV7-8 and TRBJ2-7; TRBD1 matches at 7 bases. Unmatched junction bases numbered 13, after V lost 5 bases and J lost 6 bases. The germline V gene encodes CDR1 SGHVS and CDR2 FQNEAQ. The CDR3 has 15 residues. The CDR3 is CASSLIGQASSEQYF. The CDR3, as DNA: TGTGCCAGCAGCCTCATTGGACAGGCCTCATCCGAGCAGTACTTC. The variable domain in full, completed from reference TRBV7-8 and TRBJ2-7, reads GAGVSQSPRYKVAKRGQDVALRCDPISGHVSLFWYQQALGQGPEFLTYFQNEAQLDKSGLPSDRFFAERPEGSVSTLKIQRTQQEDSAVYLCASSLIGQASSEQYFGPGTRLTVT.

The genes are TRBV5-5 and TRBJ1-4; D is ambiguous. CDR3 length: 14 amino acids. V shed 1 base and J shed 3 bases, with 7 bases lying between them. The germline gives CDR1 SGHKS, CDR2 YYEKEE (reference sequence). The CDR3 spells CASSLPGSNEKLFF. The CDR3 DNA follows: TGTGCCAGCAGCTTGCCCGGTTCTAATGAAAAACTGTTTTTT.

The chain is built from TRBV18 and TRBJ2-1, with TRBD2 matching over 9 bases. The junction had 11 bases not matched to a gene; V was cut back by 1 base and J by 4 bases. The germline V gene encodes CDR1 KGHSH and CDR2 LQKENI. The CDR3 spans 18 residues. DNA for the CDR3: TGTGCCAGCTCACCACAACCCCCGGGCGGGAGGGCGTACAATGAGCAGTTCTTC. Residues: CASSPQPPGGRAYNEQFF.

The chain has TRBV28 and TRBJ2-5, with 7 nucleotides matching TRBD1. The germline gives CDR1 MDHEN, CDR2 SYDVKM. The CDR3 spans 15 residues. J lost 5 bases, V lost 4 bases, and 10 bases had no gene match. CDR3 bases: TGTGCCAGCAGTTGGGGACAGACCCCAACGGAGACCCAGTACTTC. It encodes CASSWGQTPTETQYF.

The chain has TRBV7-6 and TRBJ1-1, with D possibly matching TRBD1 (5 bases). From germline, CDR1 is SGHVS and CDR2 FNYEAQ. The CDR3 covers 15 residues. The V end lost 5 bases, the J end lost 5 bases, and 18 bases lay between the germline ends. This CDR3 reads CASSRTRGMGTEAFF. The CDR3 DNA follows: TGTGCCAGCAGCCGTACCCGGGGGATGGGGACTGAAGCTTTCTTT. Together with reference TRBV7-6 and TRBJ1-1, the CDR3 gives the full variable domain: GAGVSQSPRYKVTKRGQDVALRCDPISGHVSLYWYRQALGQGPEFLTYFNYEAQQDKSGLPNDRFSAERPEGSISTLTIQRTEQRDSAMYRCASSRTRGMGTEAFFGQGTRLTVV.